These 10 T cell receptor beta chains originate from one sample sequenced in a study of shared clonotypes between healthy human individuals (dated by TCRdb to the early 2020s). Receptor amplification or capture employed the immunoSEQ multiplex PCR assay. The clones in this table, taken by TCRdb from immuneACCESS, are in-frame only. Not every clone is retained; where verified, under half of the shortfall comes from an unresolved V gene, and the cause of the rest is unknown. Across this sample there are approximately 2.5 million clones, with roughly 93% seen only once. 0.35% to 0.45% of the sample lies in the top ten. Sequencing used naive CD4+ T cells from PBMCs. The cell subset or site label, read with the paper, signifies: CD45RA+ positively selected. The receptors come from a man younger than 35 in good health. Some clones in this sample may be carry-over from other donors' samples.

V and J are TRBV6-1 and TRBJ2-7; tentatively, D is TRBD1 (6 bases). This CDR3 region has 15 residues. V lost 5 bases and J 3 bases, leaving 17 bases between the germline ends. Germline V gene sequence: CDR1 MNHNS, CDR2 SASEGT. In DNA form, the CDR3 reads TGTGCCAGCAGTTCTACTCCGGGACACGGCTACGAGCAGTACTTC. Its protein is CASSSTPGHGYEQYF.

The chain is built from TRBV5-1 and TRBJ2-5; 10 bases map to TRBD2. The V gene end was trimmed by 6 bases and the J gene end by 3 bases; junction bases not matched to a gene: 11. Germline V gene sequence: CDR1 SGHRS, CDR2 YFSETQ. There are 16 residues in the CDR3. CDR3 nucleotide sequence: TGCGCCAGCAACCACCCGGGACTAGCGCTAGAAGAGACCCAGTACTTC. Amino acid sequence: CASNHPGLALEETQYF.

This clone has just one count. This chain links TRBV7-3 with TRBJ2-3; 13 positions match TRBD2. CDR1 and CDR2 from the germline V gene are SGHTA and FQGTGA. V lost 5 bases, J lost 8 bases, and 4 bases stayed unmatched. CDR3 length equals 14 residues. For the CDR3, the DNA is TGTGCCAGCAGCCGACTAGCGGGAGGAGGTACGCAGTATTTT. Translating gives CASSRLAGGGTQYF.

V usage is TRBV6-5 and J usage is TRBJ1-3; D unclear. There are 14 residues in the CDR3. V was shortened by 4 bases and J by 0 bases, with 7 bases between the two germline ends. The germline V gene has CDR1 MNHEY and CDR2 SVGAGI. The DNA of the CDR3 is TGTGCCAGCAGTTCGGCTTTCTCTGGAAACACCATATATTTT. It translates to CASSSAFSGNTIYF.

V gene TRBV5-1 combines with J gene TRBJ2-1; D is ambiguous. The CDR3 loop spans 15 amino acids. V was shortened by 0 bases and J by 0 bases, with 7 bases between the two germline ends. Germline CDR1 and CDR2: SGHRS and YFSETQ. The CDR3: CASSLDMSSYNEQFF. As DNA, the CDR3 is TGCGCCAGCAGCTTGGACATGAGCTCCTACAATGAGCAGTTCTTC.

The chain recombines TRBV7-8 with TRBJ2-7; 9 nucleotides line up with TRBD1. The CDR3 spans 14 residues. The V gene's germline CDR1 is SGHVS and CDR2 FQNEAQ. V shed 5 bases, J shed 7 bases, and the junction held 9 bases outside the gene matches. The DNA of the CDR3 is TGTGCCAGCAGCGGCCCGGGACAGGGCTATGAGCAGTACTTC. The encoded protein is CASSGPGQGYEQYF.

The chain carries TRBV7-3 and TRBJ2-3; the match to TRBD2 covers 9 bases. Trimming took 1 base from V and 2 from J; bases not matched to a gene: 7. Germline CDR1 and CDR2: SGHTA and FQGTGA. The CDR3 has 17 residues. CDR3 sequence: CASSLMSAGGPTDTQYF. In nucleotides, the CDR3 is TGTGCCAGCAGCTTAATGAGTGCGGGAGGGCCCACAGATACGCAGTATTTT.

This CDR3 reads CSVVLAANNEQFF. CDR3 coding DNA: TGCAGCGTTGTCCTAGCGGCAAACAATGAGCAGTTCTTC. V is TRBV29-1 and J is TRBJ2-1, with 7 bases identical to TRBD2. The CDR3 contains 13 residues. CDR1 is SQVTM, CDR2 ANQGSEA, per germline. V lost 4 bases, J lost 5 bases, and 5 bases stayed unmatched.

This clone turned up a few times. The V call is TRBV7-9, the J call TRBJ1-1; D possibly corresponds to TRBD1 (5 bases). Germline CDR1 and CDR2: SEHNR and FQNEAQ (reference sequence). The length of the CDR3 is 14 residues. The V end was cut by 3 bases, the J end by 5 bases, with 13 bases between. The chain's CDR3 is CASSFRRDGTEAFF. The CDR3 DNA sequence: TGTGCCAGCAGCTTCCGACGGGACGGGACTGAAGCTTTCTTT.

The V call is TRBV29-1, the J call TRBJ1-1; maybe TRBD1 (5 bases). Trimming cost V 7 bases and J 5 bases, with 14 bases left between them. The V gene's germline CDR1 is SQVTM and CDR2 ANQGSEA. This CDR3 contains 12 residues. The CDR3, as DNA: TGCAGCGGATTCAGGGTCGGGACTGAAGCTTTCTTT. It specifies CSGFRVGTEAFF.